What follows are 27 T cell receptor beta chains derived from one specimen sequenced in a study of shared clonotypes between healthy human individuals (dated by TCRdb to the early 2020s). Libraries were constructed by the immunoSEQ multiplex PCR assay. What TCRdb holds here is the immuneACCESS table cut down to in-frame rearrangements. Part of the clones is not present; checked against another copy, under half of the missing clones reflect an unresolved V gene, and the others are unexplained. Within this sample are some 2,100,000 clones, with about 92% of them counted one time only. Approximately 1.7% of the sample is taken by the ten largest. CD8 naive samples were CD45RO-negative cells positively selected for CCR7, giving a CD45RA+CCR7+ population that excluded TemRA cells. The sample consisted of naive CD8+ T cells from PBMCs. In the paper's terms, the cell subset or site label means: CD45RA+CCR7+. Receptors were obtained from a man between 18 and 29 years old in good health. Some clones in this sample may be carry-over from other donors' samples.

The count of this clone is one. This chain connects TRBV27 to TRBJ1-2, with 9 bases fitting TRBD1. Per germline, CDR1 MNHEY and CDR2 SMNVEV (reference sequence). The CDR3 sequence is 15 residues long. Germline trimming cut 7 bases from V and 4 bases from J; bases unmatched to any gene: 10. This chain's CDR3 is CASKSKGQGFYGYTF. CDR3 nucleotide sequence: TGTGCCAGCAAGTCTAAGGGACAGGGTTTCTATGGCTACACCTTC.

V gene TRBV6-5 combines with J gene TRBJ1-2; D not resolved. The CDR3 has 13 residues. V was shortened by 5 bases and J by 2 bases, with 9 bases between the two germline ends. Germline CDR1 and CDR2: MNHEY and SVGAGI. The CDR3 sequence is CASSAQENYGYTF. CDR3 bases: TGTGCCAGCAGTGCTCAGGAGAACTATGGCTACACCTTC.

This sequence joins TRBV9 and TRBJ2-7; no firm D call. Germline CDR1 and CDR2: SGDLS and YYNGEE. V was clipped by 0 bases and J by 0 bases, with 10 bases between them. This CDR3 comprises 15 residues. In DNA, the CDR3 is TGTGCCAGCAGCGTAGATGCGGATCTCTCCTACGAGCAGTACTTC. Translation gives CASSVDADLSYEQYF.

The rearrangement joins TRBV7-2 to TRBJ1-3, with D possibly matching TRBD1 (5 bases). Germline values: CDR1 SGHTA, CDR2 FQGNSA. V gave up 4 bases and J gave up 1 base, with 14 bases separating them. This CDR3 has 16 residues. The CDR3 DNA reads TGTGCCAGCAGCTCCCGGGACCCCAGGTCTGGAAACACCATATATTTT. This gives the protein CASSSRDPRSGNTIYF. Full variable domain (outside the CDR3, taken from reference TRBV7-2 and TRBJ1-3): GAGVSQSPSNKVTEKGKDVELRCDPISGHTALYWYRQSLGQGLEFLIYFQGNSAPDKSGLPSDRFSAERTGGSVSTLTIQRTQQEDSAVYLCASSSRDPRSGNTIYFGEGSWLTVV.

This chain links TRBV6-5 with TRBJ1-1, with TRBD1 matching over 7 bases. Germline V gives CDR1 MNHEY, CDR2 SVGAGI. The CDR3 has 14 amino acids. After removal of 6 bases from V and 2 bases from J, the junction contained 6 bases not matched to a gene. The CDR3: CASRARGLNTEAFF. CDR3 nucleotide sequence: TGTGCCAGCAGGGCCAGGGGGTTAAACACTGAAGCTTTCTTT.

The V call is TRBV28, the J call TRBJ1-2; D not certain. This CDR3 has 14 amino acids. V was clipped by 3 bases and J by 0 bases, with 8 bases between them. Germline lookup yields CDR1 MDHEN and CDR2 SYDVKM. The CDR3 DNA reads as TGTGCCAGCAGTTTTGGGCGGACTAACTATGGCTACACCTTC. It encodes CASSFGRTNYGYTF.

The chain joins TRBV11-2 to TRBJ2-1; D may be TRBD2 (6 bases). Trimming stripped 5 bases from V and 7 bases from J, with 9 bases between. CDR1 and CDR2 from the germline V gene are SGHAT and FQNNGV. This CDR3 has 12 residues. CDR3: CASSPGVNEQFF. Here the CDR3 DNA reads TGTGCCAGCAGCCCGGGGGTAAATGAGCAGTTCTTC.

Of note for this clone: Other DNA sequences in the sample encode the same CDR3. The chain links TRBV7-9 to TRBJ2-5; TRBD2 aligns across 7 bases. From germline, CDR1 is SEHNR and CDR2 FQNEAQ (reference sequence). With V trimmed by 1 base and J by 5 bases, 4 bases remained unmatched. This CDR3 has 14 amino acids. The CDR3 here is CASSLVSGGETQYF. For the CDR3, the DNA is TGTGCCAGCAGCTTAGTTTCCGGGGGGGAGACCCAGTACTTC. The variable domain in full, with the rest retrieved from reference TRBV7-9 and TRBJ2-5, is DTGVSQNPRHKITKRGQNVTFRCDPISEHNRLYWYRQTLGQGPEFLTYFQNEAQLEKSRLLSDRFSAERPKGSFSTLEIQRTEQGDSAMYLCASSLVSGGETQYFGPGTRLLVL.

The chain has TRBV27 and TRBJ2-7; 9 bases agree with TRBD2. The ends lost 1 base at V and 3 bases at J; junction bases unmatched: 4. CDR1 is MNHEY, CDR2 SMNVEV, per germline (reference sequence). This CDR3 is 15 amino acids long. The CDR3 DNA is TGTGCCAGCAGTTTATTAGCGGGAGTATTCTACGAGCAGTACTTC. Encoded protein: CASSLLAGVFYEQYF.

The genes are TRBV2 and TRBJ2-3; D possibly corresponds to TRBD1 (5 bases). CDR1 is SNHLY, CDR2 FYNNEI, per germline. CDR3 length: 16 residues. V lost 0 bases and J 4 bases, leaving 14 bases between the germline ends. CDR3 loop: CASSEAGQGMADTQYF. CDR3 DNA sequence: TGTGCCAGCAGTGAAGCTGGCCAGGGTATGGCAGATACGCAGTATTTT.

The genes are TRBV6-5 and TRBJ1-1; D might be TRBD1 (6 bases). Germline V gives CDR1 MNHEY, CDR2 SVGAGI. The length of the CDR3 is 13 residues. V lost 2 bases to trimming and J lost 11 bases, with 15 bases between them. CDR3 residues: CASSYGQGSSAFF. The CDR3 DNA sequence: TGTGCCAGCAGTTACGGGCAGGGGTCCTCGGCTTTCTTT.

CDR3 sequence reads: CASSIDGQGNQPQHF. The CDR3 coding sequence is TGTGCCAGTAGTATAGATGGCCAGGGGAATCAGCCCCAGCATTTT. The chain couples TRBV19 to TRBJ1-5, with a possible D match to TRBD1 (6 bases). Deletions cut 0 bases from V and 4 bases from J, with 10 bases between. Germline V gene sequence: CDR1 LNHDA, CDR2 SQIVND (reference sequence). The CDR3 has 15 residues.

The rearrangement links TRBV7-2 to TRBJ2-6, with D unresolved. V was shortened by 7 bases and J by 0 bases, with 10 bases between the two germline ends. In germline, CDR1 is SGHTA, CDR2 FQGNSA. The CDR3 spans 15 residues. CDR3 nucleotides: TGTGCCAGCAATTTCCTCAACTCTGGGGCCAACGTCCTGACTTTC. This sequence encodes CASNFLNSGANVLTF.

V usage is TRBV11-3 and J usage is TRBJ1-2; D is unresolved. The V gene's germline CDR1 is SGHNT and CDR2 YENEEA. This CDR3 is 14 amino acids long. Deletions cut 4 bases from V and 7 bases from J, with 16 bases between. The CDR3 nucleotides read TGTGCCAGCAGCTCCTCAACCAACACCGTTGGCTACACCTTC. As protein: CASSSSTNTVGYTF.

The chain recombines TRBV9 with TRBJ2-1; 13 nucleotides align to TRBD2. Germline values: CDR1 SGDLS, CDR2 YYNGEE. CDR3 length: 17 residues. The V and J ends lost 4 bases and 7 bases, in that order; junction bases with no gene match: 11. The chain's CDR3 is CASSTNPGTSGNNEQFF. CDR3 nucleotides: TGTGCCAGCAGCACAAACCCCGGGACTAGCGGGAATAATGAGCAGTTCTTC.

The V gene is TRBV19, the J gene TRBJ1-4; D not resolved. The CDR3 runs 17 residues. The germline V and J ends were trimmed by 3 bases and 6 bases, with 20 bases remaining between them. The germline V gene has CDR1 LNHDA and CDR2 SQIVND (reference sequence). CDR3 DNA: TGTGCCAGTAGTATTTCGATAACAGAAGAGGAGTATGAAAAACTGTTTTTT. This gives the protein CASSISITEEEYEKLFF.

The rearrangement links TRBV6-5 to TRBJ2-5; a weak D match, TRBD1 (6 bases). The V end lost 0 bases, the J end lost 2 bases, and 13 bases lay between the germline ends. Germline values: CDR1 MNHEY, CDR2 SVGAGI. The CDR3 loop spans 16 amino acids. CDR3 nucleotide sequence: TGTGCCAGCAGTTACTCGGCAGGGGTCGTTCAAGAGACCCAGTACTTC. It specifies CASSYSAGVVQETQYF.

The chain is built from TRBV28 and TRBJ2-2; 11 positions agree with TRBD2. Per the germline V gene, CDR1 is MDHEN and CDR2 is SYDVKM. The CDR3 contains 15 residues. Losses at the gene ends were 6 bases for V and 5 bases for J; bases not matched to a gene: 5. The CDR3 sequence: CASRQLAGVTGELFF. As DNA, the CDR3 is TGTGCCAGCAGGCAACTAGCGGGAGTGACCGGGGAGCTGTTTTTT.

This clone was seen a single time. This chain uses TRBV30 with TRBJ2-3, with unresolved D. CDR3 length: 10 residues. The V gene lost 7 bases and the J gene lost 1 base, with 3 bases spanning the gap. Germline-derived CDR1 and CDR2 are GTSNPN and SVGIG (reference sequence). The CDR3 loop reads CAYRTDTQYF. CDR3 DNA sequence: TGTGCCTATCGCACAGATACGCAGTATTTT.

With regard to this clone: The sample has other DNA sequences that encode this CDR3 too. The V call is TRBV27, the J call TRBJ1-1; the D gene is possibly TRBD1 (5 bases). The CDR3 extends over 14 amino acids. The germline V and J ends were trimmed by 0 bases and 5 bases, with 10 bases remaining between them. CDR1 is MNHEY and CDR2 is SMNVEV in the germline V gene (reference sequence). CDR3: CASSLSSGGTEAFF. CDR3 bases: TGTGCCAGCAGTTTATCGAGTGGGGGGACTGAAGCTTTCTTT.

The rearrangement uses TRBV14 and TRBJ2-7, with 7 nucleotides matching TRBD2. Germline lookup yields CDR1 SGHDN and CDR2 FVKESK. After removal of 3 bases from V and 7 bases from J, the junction contained 12 bases not matched to a gene. There are 15 residues in the CDR3. Here the CDR3 reads CASSQGRGEWREQYF. The CDR3 nucleotides are TGTGCCAGCAGCCAGGGGAGGGGAGAATGGAGGGAGCAGTACTTC.

The V and J genes are TRBV9 and TRBJ2-7; TRBD1 agrees at 8 bases. CDR1 is SGDLS, CDR2 YYNGEE, per germline. V was clipped by 2 bases and J by 6 bases; unmatched bases: 7. The CDR3 extends over 14 amino acids. The CDR3 nucleotides are TGTGCCAGCAGCGTTGGGACAGGCTACGTCGAGCAGTACTTC. It encodes CASSVGTGYVEQYF.

This clone was detected once. The J gene is TRBJ2-2, the V gene TRBV28, with D hard to call. Per germline, CDR1 MDHEN and CDR2 SYDVKM. V lost 6 bases and J lost 0, with 14 bases in between. CDR3 length: 16 amino acids. The CDR3 DNA reads as TGTGCCAGCAGACTGGAAGGTTATACGAACACCGGGGAGCTGTTTTTT. Encoded protein: CASRLEGYTNTGELFF.

V is TRBV29-1 and J is TRBJ2-5; the match to TRBD2 covers 8 bases. The CDR3 is 17 amino acids. From germline, CDR1 is SQVTM and CDR2 ANQGSEA. After removal of 0 bases from V and 1 base from J, the junction contained 10 bases not matched to a gene. The CDR3 region has the DNA TGCAGCGTTGAAGATCTTCACGCTGGACTAGCCCAAGAGACCCAGTACTTC. Amino acids: CSVEDLHAGLAQETQYF.

V is TRBV7-9 and J is TRBJ2-5; 7 bases fit TRBD2. Germline V gene sequence: CDR1 SEHNR, CDR2 FQNEAQ (reference sequence). There are 14 residues in the CDR3. V lost 1 base, J lost 5 bases, and 4 bases stayed unmatched. As DNA, the CDR3 is TGTGCCAGCAGCTTAGGGACTAGAGTCGAGACCCAGTACTTC. Translation: CASSLGTRVETQYF. The full variable domain, with the rest looked up from reference TRBV7-9 and TRBJ2-5, is DTGVSQNPRHKITKRGQNVTFRCDPISEHNRLYWYRQTLGQGPEFLTYFQNEAQLEKSRLLSDRFSAERPKGSFSTLEIQRTEQGDSAMYLCASSLGTRVETQYFGPGTRLLVL.

This sequence joins TRBV29-1 and TRBJ2-1, with TRBD1 matching 8 bases. V gave up 5 bases and J gave up 4 bases; unmatched junction bases: 4. This CDR3 spans 13 amino acids. Germline lookup yields CDR1 SQVTM and CDR2 ANQGSEA. The chain's CDR3 is CSVPGGQYNEQFF. For the CDR3, the DNA is TGCAGCGTTCCAGGGGGCCAGTACAATGAGCAGTTCTTC.

DNA of the CDR3: TGCGCCAGCAGTGCCGGGTACACTGAAGCTTTCTTT. As protein: CASSAGYTEAFF. The V and J genes are TRBV10-1 and TRBJ1-1; D is ambiguous. The germline CDR1 and CDR2 sequences are WNHNN and SYGVQD (reference sequence). This CDR3 comprises 12 residues. V was cut by 4 bases and J by 3 bases, with 6 bases left in between.